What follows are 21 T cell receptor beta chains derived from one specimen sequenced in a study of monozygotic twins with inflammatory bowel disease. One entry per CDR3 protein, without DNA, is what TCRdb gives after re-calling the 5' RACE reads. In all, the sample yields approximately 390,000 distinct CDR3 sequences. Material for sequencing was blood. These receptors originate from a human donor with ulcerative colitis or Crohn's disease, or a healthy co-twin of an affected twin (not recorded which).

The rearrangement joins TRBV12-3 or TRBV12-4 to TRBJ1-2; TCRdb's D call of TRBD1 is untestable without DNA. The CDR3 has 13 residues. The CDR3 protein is CASSDRGGDGYTF.

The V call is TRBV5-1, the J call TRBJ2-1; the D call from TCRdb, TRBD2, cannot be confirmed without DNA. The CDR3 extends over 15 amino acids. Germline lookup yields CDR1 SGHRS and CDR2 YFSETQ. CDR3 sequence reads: CVSSFSLAGANEQFF.

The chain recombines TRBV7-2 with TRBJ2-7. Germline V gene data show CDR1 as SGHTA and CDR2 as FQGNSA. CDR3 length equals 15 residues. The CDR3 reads CASSLEPTYSYEQYF.

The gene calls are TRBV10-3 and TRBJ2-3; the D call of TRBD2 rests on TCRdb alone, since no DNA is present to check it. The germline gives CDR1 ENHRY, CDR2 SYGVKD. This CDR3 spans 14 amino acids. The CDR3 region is CAISDKRDTDTQYF.

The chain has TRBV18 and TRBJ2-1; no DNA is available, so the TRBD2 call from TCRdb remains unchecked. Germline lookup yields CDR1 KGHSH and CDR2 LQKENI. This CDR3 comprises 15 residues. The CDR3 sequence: CASSRALAPYNEQFF.

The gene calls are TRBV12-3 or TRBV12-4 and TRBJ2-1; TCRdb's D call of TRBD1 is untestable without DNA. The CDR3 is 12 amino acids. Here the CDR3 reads CASSGGDNEQFF.

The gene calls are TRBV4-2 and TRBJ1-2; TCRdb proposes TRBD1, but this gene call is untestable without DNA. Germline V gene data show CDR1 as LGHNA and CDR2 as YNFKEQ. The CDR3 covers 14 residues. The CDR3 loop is CASSPGGGNYGYTF.

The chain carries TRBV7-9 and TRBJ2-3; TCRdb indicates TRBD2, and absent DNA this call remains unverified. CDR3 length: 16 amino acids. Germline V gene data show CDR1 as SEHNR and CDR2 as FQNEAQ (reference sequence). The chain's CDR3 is CASSTRTSGKFDTQYF.

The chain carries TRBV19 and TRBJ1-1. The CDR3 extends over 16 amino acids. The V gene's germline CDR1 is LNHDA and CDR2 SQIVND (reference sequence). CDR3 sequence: CASSIDYTGRATEAFF.

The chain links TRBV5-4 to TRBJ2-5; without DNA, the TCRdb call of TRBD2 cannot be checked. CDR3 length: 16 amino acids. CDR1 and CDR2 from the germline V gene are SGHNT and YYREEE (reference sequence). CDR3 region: CASSLARTSGEETQYF.

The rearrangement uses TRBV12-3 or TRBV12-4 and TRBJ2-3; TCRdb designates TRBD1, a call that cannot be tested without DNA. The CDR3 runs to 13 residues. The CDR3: CASSPRESDTQYF.

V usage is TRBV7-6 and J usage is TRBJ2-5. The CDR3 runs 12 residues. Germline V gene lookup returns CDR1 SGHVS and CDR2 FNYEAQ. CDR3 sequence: CASSLLKETQYF.

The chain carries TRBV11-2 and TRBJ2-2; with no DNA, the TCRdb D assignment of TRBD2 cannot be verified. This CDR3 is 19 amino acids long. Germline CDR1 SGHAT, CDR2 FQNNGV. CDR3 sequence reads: CASSFKTVVGGRNTGELFF.

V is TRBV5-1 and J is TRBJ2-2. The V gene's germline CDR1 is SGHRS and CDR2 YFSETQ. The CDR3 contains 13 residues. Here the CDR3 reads CASSSFISGELFF.

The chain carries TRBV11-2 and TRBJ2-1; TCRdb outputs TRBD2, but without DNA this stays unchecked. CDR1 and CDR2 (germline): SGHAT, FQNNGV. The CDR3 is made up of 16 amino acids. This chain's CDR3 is CASSLGLAGRTYEQFF. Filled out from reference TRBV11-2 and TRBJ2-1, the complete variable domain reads EAGVAQSPRYKIIEKRQSVAFWCNPISGHATLYWYQQILGQGPKLLIQFQNNGVVDDSQLPKDRFSAERLKGVDSTLKIQPAKLEDSAVYLCASSLGLAGRTYEQFFGPGTRLTVL.

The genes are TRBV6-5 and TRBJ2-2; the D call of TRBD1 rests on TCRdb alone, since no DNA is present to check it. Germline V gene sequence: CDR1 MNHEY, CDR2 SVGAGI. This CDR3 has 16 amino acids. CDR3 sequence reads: CASSYTPGADTGELFF.

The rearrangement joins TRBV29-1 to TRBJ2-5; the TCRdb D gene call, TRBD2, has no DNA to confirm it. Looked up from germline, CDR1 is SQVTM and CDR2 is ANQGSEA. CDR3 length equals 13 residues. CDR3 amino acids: CSVSASGGGSQYF.

The CDR3: CASSLGASGYTGELFF. The V call is TRBV7-9, the J call TRBJ2-2; the TCRdb call, TRBD2, lacks DNA for checking. CDR1 and CDR2 (germline): SEHNR, FQNEAQ (reference sequence). CDR3 length: 16 amino acids. Full variable domain (rest looked up from reference TRBV7-9 and TRBJ2-2): DTGVSQNPRHKITKRGQNVTFRCDPISEHNRLYWYRQTLGQGPEFLTYFQNEAQLEKSRLLSDRFSAERPKGSFSTLEIQRTEQGDSAMYLCASSLGASGYTGELFFGEGSRLTVL.

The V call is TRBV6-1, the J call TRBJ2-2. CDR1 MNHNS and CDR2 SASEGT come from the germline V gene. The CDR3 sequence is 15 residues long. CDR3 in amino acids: CASSEAGWVTGELFF.

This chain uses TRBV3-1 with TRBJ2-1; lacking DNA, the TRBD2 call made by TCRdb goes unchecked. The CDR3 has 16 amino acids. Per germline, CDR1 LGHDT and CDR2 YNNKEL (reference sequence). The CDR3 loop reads CASSQGTSGPYNEQFF.

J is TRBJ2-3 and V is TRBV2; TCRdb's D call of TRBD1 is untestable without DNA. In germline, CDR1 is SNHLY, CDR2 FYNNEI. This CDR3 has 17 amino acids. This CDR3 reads CASSGPGTGEVEDTQYF.